A selection of T cell receptor beta chains follows, all from one sample in a study of blood T cell repertoires in COVID-19. Produced via immunoSEQ multiplex PCR; TCRdb's table is partial and in-frame only. The sample holds 200,000 to 250,000 clones, 70% to 85% seen once. Material for sequencing was peripheral blood. These receptor sequences come from a man aged 50 to 60 with active or convalescent COVID-19. Both conserved end residues are part of each CDR3. The order of the fields is D gene, J gene, CDR3 length, V gene, clone size, CDR3 protein, CDR3 DNA. D genes are given only for firm matches. Some rows mark clone size as missing; the rest say once, few, many or name a class of expanded clone.

D: -
J: TRBJ2-1
length: 15
V: TRBV28
size: -
CDR3: CASSPYRRRGGGLFF
DNA: TGTGCCAGCAGTCCCTATCGACGGAGGGGAGGTGGGCTGTTCTTC

D: TRBD2
J: TRBJ2-2
length: 15
V: TRBV5-1
size: -
CDR3: CASSLLAGWIGELFF
DNA: TGCGCCAGCAGCTTACTAGCGGGGTGGATCGGGGAGCTGTTTTTT

D: TRBD1
J: TRBJ1-5
length: 14
V: TRBV28
size: -
CDR3: CASKGGRDNQPQHF
DNA: TGTGCCAGCAAAGGGGGCCGGGACAATCAGCCCCAGCATTTT

D: -
J: TRBJ1-4
length: 14
V: TRBV2
size: -
CDR3: CASSEQGISEKLFF
DNA: TGTGCCAGCAGTGAACAGGGGATTAGTGAAAAACTGTTTTTT

D: TRBD1
J: TRBJ1-6
length: 16
V: TRBV19
size: few
CDR3: CASSLIAGGYNSPLHF
DNA: TGTGCCAGTAGTCTCATAGCAGGGGGGTATAATTCACCCCTCCACTTT

D: -
J: TRBJ2-1
length: 14
V: TRBV27
size: -
CDR3: CASSLLGGYNEQFF
DNA: TGTGCCAGCAGTCTTCTGGGGGGTTACAATGAGCAGTTCTTC

D: -
J: TRBJ1-6
length: 13
V: TRBV18
size: -
CDR3: CASSGGPNSPLHF
DNA: TGTGCCAGCTCCGGGGGACCGAATTCACCCCTCCACTTT

D: -
J: TRBJ1-6
length: 13
V: TRBV15
size: few
CDR3: CATSRVGGSPLHF
DNA: TGTGCCACCAGCAGAGTCGGCGGTTCACCCCTCCACTTT

D: -
J: TRBJ1-2
length: 17
V: TRBV5-1
size: -
CDR3: CASSSTGSPGRSYGYTF
DNA: TGCGCCAGCAGCTCAACAGGGTCACCAGGACGAAGCTATGGCTACACCTTC

D: TRBD2
J: TRBJ2-1
length: 15
V: TRBV7-3
size: -
CDR3: CASSSGTSGNNEQFF
DNA: TGTGCCAGCAGCTCCGGGACTAGCGGGAATAATGAGCAGTTCTTC

D: TRBD1
J: TRBJ1-6
length: 16
V: TRBV7-2
size: -
CDR3: CASSLEGTAYNSPLHF
DNA: TGTGCCAGCAGCTTAGAGGGGACAGCCTATAATTCACCCCTCCACTTT

D: TRBD1
J: TRBJ1-6
length: 16
V: TRBV2
size: -
CDR3: CASSEGTGYYNSPLHF
DNA: TGTGCCAGCAGTGAAGGGACAGGTTACTATAATTCACCCCTCCACTTT

D: -
J: TRBJ2-3
length: 12
V: TRBV2
size: -
CDR3: CASSSGSDTQYF
DNA: TGTGCCAGCAGTTCAGGGTCAGATACGCAGTATTTT

D: -
J: TRBJ1-6
length: 17
V: TRBV5-4
size: -
CDR3: CASSLAEGLGYNSPLHF
DNA: TGTGCCAGCAGCTTGGCCGAGGGATTGGGGTATAATTCACCCCTCCACTTT

D: TRBD1
J: TRBJ2-3
length: 16
V: TRBV7-2
size: -
CDR3: CASSLTGGLSTDTQYF
DNA: TGTGCCAGCAGTTTGACAGGGGGCCTTAGCACAGATACGCAGTATTTT

D: -
J: TRBJ1-2
length: 11
V: TRBV2
size: -
CDR3: CATAGDYGYTF
DNA: TGTGCCACCGCGGGGGACTATGGCTACACCTTC

D: TRBD2
J: TRBJ2-5
length: 16
V: TRBV7-2
size: once
CDR3: CASSPFLAGTQETQYF
DNA: TGTGCCAGCAGCCCCTTCCTAGCGGGGACCCAAGAGACCCAGTACTTC

D: -
J: TRBJ1-5
length: 16
V: TRBV7-8
size: few
CDR3: CASSFHSIYSNQPQHF
DNA: TGTGCCAGCAGCTTCCACAGCATCTATAGCAATCAGCCCCAGCATTTT

D: -
J: TRBJ1-4
length: 16
V: TRBV18
size: -
CDR3: CASSPRTSVTNEKLFF
DNA: TGTGCCAGCTCACCGCGCACCTCGGTGACTAATGAAAAACTGTTTTTT

D: TRBD2
J: TRBJ2-1
length: 14
V: TRBV4-3
size: once
CDR3: CASSRGGFFYEQFF
DNA: TGCGCCAGCAGCCGGGGGGGATTTTTCTATGAGCAGTTCTTC

D: TRBD1
J: TRBJ1-5
length: 16
V: TRBV28
size: -
CDR3: CASSPLTGYSNQPQHF
DNA: TGTGCCAGCAGTCCATTGACAGGGTATAGCAATCAGCCCCAGCATTTT

D: -
J: TRBJ2-7
length: 15
V: TRBV27
size: -
CDR3: CASSLRLGARVEQYF
DNA: TGTGCCAGCAGTTTAAGGTTAGGGGCAAGGGTCGAGCAGTACTTC

D: -
J: TRBJ1-1
length: 15
V: TRBV11-1
size: -
CDR3: CASSQIQGMNTEAFF
DNA: TGTGCCAGCAGCCAAATTCAGGGGATGAACACTGAAGCTTTCTTT

D: -
J: TRBJ2-2
length: 15
V: TRBV19
size: once
CDR3: CASSNGERNTGELFF
DNA: TGTGCCAGTAGTAATGGAGAGAGAAACACCGGGGAGCTGTTTTTT

D: -
J: TRBJ1-6
length: 13
V: TRBV12-3/TRBV12-4
size: few
CDR3: CASSLRLISPLHF
DNA: TGTGCCAGCAGTTTACGACTCATTTCACCCCTCCACTTT

D: TRBD1
J: TRBJ2-7
length: 13
V: TRBV15
size: once
CDR3: CATSRDRGNEQYF
DNA: TGTGCCACCAGCAGAGACAGGGGGAACGAGCAGTACTTC

D: -
J: TRBJ2-3
length: 13
V: TRBV9
size: few
CDR3: CASSVGGTDTQYF
DNA: TGTGCCAGCAGCGTAGGCGGTACAGATACGCAGTATTTT

D: -
J: TRBJ2-1
length: 17
V: TRBV4-1
size: -
CDR3: CASSLRALSGFYNEQFF
DNA: TGCGCCAGCAGCCTTCGGGCACTCTCAGGGTTCTACAATGAGCAGTTCTTC

D: -
J: TRBJ1-4
length: 17
V: TRBV21-1
size: -
CDR3: CASSNKNRTAANEKLFF
DNA: TGTGCCAGCAGCAACAAGAACCGGACAGCTGCTAATGAAAAACTGTTTTTT

D: TRBD1
J: TRBJ1-6
length: 13
V: TRBV5-4
size: -
CDR3: CASSLDRGSPLHF
DNA: TGTGCCAGCAGCTTGGACAGGGGTTCACCCCTCCACTTT

D: -
J: TRBJ2-4
length: 13
V: TRBV7-2
size: -
CDR3: CASSLVEGNIQYF
DNA: TGTGCCAGCAGCTTAGTTGAGGGAAACATTCAGTACTTC

D: -
J: TRBJ2-1
length: 16
V: TRBV7-6
size: -
CDR3: CASSVLGPSSYNEQFF
DNA: TGTGCCAGCAGCGTCTTGGGCCCGAGCTCCTACAATGAGCAGTTCTTC

D: TRBD1
J: TRBJ1-1
length: 13
V: TRBV7-3
size: -
CDR3: CASSLTGDTEAFF
DNA: TGTGCCAGCAGCTTGACAGGGGACACTGAAGCTTTCTTT

D: -
J: TRBJ1-5
length: 14
V: TRBV6-5
size: -
CDR3: CASSYGSKDQPQHF
DNA: TGTGCCAGCAGTTACGGGAGCAAGGATCAGCCCCAGCATTTT

D: TRBD1
J: TRBJ1-6
length: 14
V: TRBV5-1
size: -
CDR3: CASSLGQGASPLHF
DNA: TGCGCCAGCAGCCTAGGACAGGGGGCATCACCCCTCCACTTT

D: -
J: TRBJ1-2
length: 13
V: TRBV5-4
size: -
CDR3: CASSGQGRYGYTF
DNA: TGTGCCAGCAGCGGGCAGGGGAGATATGGCTACACCTTC

D: -
J: TRBJ1-5
length: 16
V: TRBV21-1
size: -
CDR3: CASSKGKIGVAQPQHF
DNA: TGTGCCAGCAGCAAAGGAAAAATCGGGGTTGCTCAGCCCCAGCATTTT

D: -
J: TRBJ1-2
length: 12
V: TRBV5-1
size: -
CDR3: CASSLEQYGYTF
DNA: TGCGCCAGCAGCCTCGAACAATATGGCTACACCTTC

D: -
J: TRBJ1-2
length: 16
V: TRBV4-3
size: once
CDR3: CASSQEGAGLNYGYTF
DNA: TGCGCCAGCAGCCAAGAAGGGGCGGGGCTAAACTATGGCTACACCTTC

D: -
J: TRBJ2-7
length: 15
V: TRBV7-2
size: -
CDR3: CASSLVRGFGVEQYF
DNA: TGTGCCAGCAGCTTGGTCCGAGGGTTCGGCGTCGAGCAGTACTTC

D: -
J: TRBJ1-1
length: 13
V: TRBV5-1
size: -
CDR3: CASSLERGTEAFF
DNA: TGCGCCAGCAGCTTGGAGCGAGGGACTGAAGCTTTCTTT

D: TRBD2
J: TRBJ2-2
length: 16
V: TRBV19
size: few
CDR3: CARGRGGGGNTGELFF
DNA: TGTGCCCGCGGTCGGGGGGGAGGGGGTAACACCGGGGAGCTGTTTTTT

D: -
J: TRBJ2-5
length: 14
V: TRBV15
size: -
CDR3: CATSLNGGQETQYF
DNA: TGTGCCACCAGCCTTAACGGGGGGCAGGAGACCCAGTACTTC

D: -
J: TRBJ1-2
length: 14
V: TRBV28
size: -
CDR3: CASSLLGGTWGYTF
DNA: TGTGCCAGCAGTTTATTGGGAGGGACCTGGGGCTACACCTTC

D: -
J: TRBJ1-5
length: 18
V: TRBV7-2
size: -
CDR3: CASSLEGVGPLNNQPQHF
DNA: TGTGCCAGCAGCTTAGAAGGGGTAGGGCCCTTAAACAATCAGCCCCAGCATTTT

D: TRBD1
J: TRBJ1-2
length: 15
V: TRBV15
size: -
CDR3: CATSRDRTGSYGYTF
DNA: TGTGCCACCAGCAGAGATAGGACAGGGTCCTATGGCTACACCTTC

D: -
J: TRBJ2-7
length: 14
V: TRBV5-1
size: -
CDR3: CASSLETPSYEQYF
DNA: TGCGCCAGCAGCTTGGAGACACCCTCCTACGAGCAGTACTTC

D: TRBD1
J: TRBJ1-1
length: 15
V: TRBV19
size: -
CDR3: CASNDIGTGNTEAFF
DNA: TGTGCCAGTAATGATATAGGGACAGGGAACACTGAAGCTTTCTTT

D: TRBD2
J: TRBJ2-3
length: 14
V: TRBV10-2
size: -
CDR3: CASTGTSRTDTQYF
DNA: TGCGCCAGCACCGGGACTAGCCGCACAGATACGCAGTATTTT

D: -
J: TRBJ2-1
length: 16
V: TRBV7-2
size: -
CDR3: CASSHGSLSSYNEQFF
DNA: TGTGCCAGCAGCCACGGGAGTCTGAGCTCCTACAATGAGCAGTTCTTC

D: TRBD1
J: TRBJ1-5
length: 15
V: TRBV28
size: -
CDR3: CASSTGTGDNQPQHF
DNA: TGTGCCAGCAGTACCGGGACAGGGGATAATCAGCCCCAGCATTTT

D: TRBD1
J: TRBJ1-4
length: 15
V: TRBV18
size: -
CDR3: CASSPLGQGNEKLFF
DNA: TGTGCCAGCTCACCACTGGGACAGGGTAATGAAAAACTGTTTTTT

D: -
J: TRBJ1-4
length: 15
V: TRBV6-5
size: -
CDR3: CASAVSFYRNEKLFF
DNA: TGTGCCAGCGCGGTCTCTTTTTATAGGAATGAAAAACTGTTTTTT

D: TRBD1
J: TRBJ1-2
length: 14
V: TRBV2
size: -
CDR3: CASSVYRGPDGYTF
DNA: TGTGCCAGCAGCGTTTACAGGGGTCCGGATGGCTACACCTTC

D: -
J: TRBJ2-1
length: 12
V: TRBV3-1/TRBV3-2
size: -
CDR3: CASSHYYNEQFF
DNA: TGTGCCAGCAGCCACTACTACAATGAGCAGTTCTTC

D: TRBD1
J: TRBJ1-5
length: 16
V: TRBV19
size: -
CDR3: CASTTRPGQGTQPQHF
DNA: TGTGCCAGTACCACCCGACCGGGACAGGGAACTCAGCCCCAGCATTTT